Below, 24 T cell receptor beta chains from the same sample are listed, as sequenced in a study of monozygotic twins with inflammatory bowel disease. TCRdb re-called the 5' RACE reads; every CDR3 protein appears as one record, without DNA. The sample holds some 200,000 distinct CDR3 sequences. The sample consisted of blood. The receptors were sampled from a human donor with ulcerative colitis or Crohn's disease, or a healthy co-twin of an affected twin (not recorded which).

This rearrangement joins TRBV6-1 to TRBJ1-5. CDR3 length: 13 residues. Germline V gene sequence: CDR1 MNHNS, CDR2 SASEGT. The CDR3 loop reads CASMGYSNQPQHF.

This chain uses TRBV20-1 with TRBJ2-7. The CDR3 length is 13 residues. Germline V lookup: CDR1 DFQATT, CDR2 SNEGSKA (reference sequence). CDR3: CSASRQGPYEQYF.

The chain recombines TRBV4-2 with TRBJ2-2. The CDR3 consists of 13 residues. Germline V CDR1 and CDR2: LGHNA, YNFKEQ. The chain's CDR3 is CASSQADGGELFF.

The chain links TRBV12-3 or TRBV12-4 to TRBJ2-1; TCRdb's D call, TRBD2, is unchecked because there is no DNA. The CDR3 sequence is 17 residues long. The CDR3: CASSRTSGRAVVDEQFF.

The rearrangement joins TRBV7-2 to TRBJ1-5; TCRdb's assignment of TRBD1 cannot be checked, as there is no DNA. The CDR3 sequence is 14 residues long. Germline CDR1 SGHTA, CDR2 FQGNSA. The CDR3 here is CASSFGRGTGPQHF.

V usage is TRBV24-1 and J usage is TRBJ1-5; lacking DNA, the TRBD1 call made by TCRdb goes unchecked. The germline gives CDR1 KGHDR, CDR2 SFDVKD. This CDR3 region has 13 residues. The CDR3 reads CATQLGGNQPQHF.

The chain couples TRBV29-1 to TRBJ2-7; TCRdb names TRBD1, which stays unverified in the absence of DNA. Per germline, CDR1 SQVTM and CDR2 ANQGSEA. This CDR3 is 12 amino acids long. The CDR3 protein is CSVVGQGYEQYF.

The chain has TRBV5-5 and TRBJ1-2. The germline gives CDR1 SGHKS, CDR2 YYEKEE (reference sequence). The CDR3 sequence is 14 residues long. CDR3 sequence: CASSLGPTLYGYTF.

The rearrangement links TRBV7-8 to TRBJ2-1; TCRdb selects TRBD2, and the lack of DNA leaves this call unchecked. Per the germline V gene, CDR1 is SGHVS and CDR2 is FQNEAQ. The CDR3 totals 14 residues. CDR3 sequence: CASSPRRGRGEQFF.

The chain carries TRBV7-2 and TRBJ1-6. Germline V gene data show CDR1 as SGHTA and CDR2 as FQGNSA. There are 15 residues in the CDR3. The CDR3 sequence is CASSLGGADNSPLHF.

The chain links TRBV5-6 to TRBJ2-7. The CDR3 loop spans 12 amino acids. Per the germline V gene, CDR1 is SGHDT and CDR2 is YYEEEE. This CDR3 reads CASSLMTIEQYF. The complete variable domain, with remaining parts taken from reference TRBV5-6 and TRBJ2-7, reads DAGVTQSPTHLIKTRGQQVTLRCSPKSGHDTVSWYQQALGQGPQFIFQYYEEEERQRGNFPDRFSGHQFPNYSSELNVNALLLGDSALYLCASSLMTIEQYFGPGTRLTVT.

The J gene is TRBJ1-1, the V gene TRBV19; TCRdb proposes TRBD1, but this gene call is untestable without DNA. CDR3 size: 13 residues. CDR1 is LNHDA and CDR2 is SQIVND in the germline V gene (reference sequence). Here the CDR3 reads CASSRQANTEAFF. Complete variable domain (other parts from reference TRBV19 and TRBJ1-1): DGGITQSPKYLFRKEGQNVTLSCEQNLNHDAMYWYRQDPGQGLRLIYYSQIVNDFQKGDIAEGYSVSREKKESFPLTVTSAQKNPTAFYLCASSRQANTEAFFGQGTRLTVV.

The chain carries TRBV12-3 or TRBV12-4 and TRBJ2-4; TCRdb selects TRBD1, and the lack of DNA leaves this call unchecked. This CDR3 is 16 amino acids long. CDR3 loop: CASTRGRSDWYNIQYF.

The J gene is TRBJ2-2, the V gene TRBV29-1; as DNA is missing, the TRBD1 call by TCRdb cannot be tested. Germline V gene data show CDR1 as SQVTM and CDR2 as ANQGSEA. The CDR3 runs to 14 residues. The CDR3 loop is CTARGQGDTGELFF.

The gene calls are TRBV5-1 and TRBJ2-1. This CDR3 spans 14 amino acids. The germline V gene encodes CDR1 SGHRS and CDR2 YFSETQ. The CDR3 loop reads CASSLPDPYNEQFF.

This chain joins TRBV7-9 and TRBJ1-4; as DNA is missing, the TRBD1 call by TCRdb cannot be tested. Germline V gene data show CDR1 as SEHNR and CDR2 as FQNEAQ (reference sequence). The CDR3 consists of 14 residues. The CDR3 here is CASSPGTGSEKLFF.

The gene calls are TRBV7-2 and TRBJ2-7; there is no DNA to check the TCRdb D call of TRBD1. Germline CDR1 and CDR2: SGHTA and FQGNSA. The CDR3 extends over 16 amino acids. The CDR3: CASSLEGGQSSYEQYF.

V usage is TRBV7-2 and J usage is TRBJ2-1; TCRdb's D call of TRBD1 is untestable without DNA. The CDR3 extends over 15 amino acids. CDR1 and CDR2 (germline): SGHTA, FQGNSA. CDR3 residues: CASSLSRGFYNEQSF.

This sequence joins TRBV7-9 and TRBJ1-1. The CDR3 loop spans 14 amino acids. Germline CDR1 and CDR2: SEHNR and FQNEAQ (reference sequence). The chain's CDR3 is CASSLVGDHTEAFF.

V usage is TRBV12-3 or TRBV12-4 and J usage is TRBJ1-1; absent DNA, TCRdb's TRBD1 call cannot be checked. The CDR3 sequence is 14 residues long. The CDR3 sequence: CASSFWQGSTEAFF.

The J gene is TRBJ2-7, the V gene TRBV30; TCRdb returns TRBD1, unconfirmable since there is no DNA. Germline lookup yields CDR1 GTSNPN and CDR2 SVGIG (reference sequence). There are 15 residues in the CDR3. CDR3 sequence: CAWSARQSISYEQYF.

J is TRBJ1-2 and V is TRBV7-9; TCRdb selects TRBD1, and the lack of DNA leaves this call unchecked. The length of the CDR3 is 14 residues. Germline V CDR1 and CDR2: SEHNR, FQNEAQ (reference sequence). This CDR3 reads CASIRTGQAYGYTF.

V gene TRBV5-1 combines with J gene TRBJ1-1; TCRdb's D call, TRBD1, is unchecked because there is no DNA. CDR1 and CDR2 (germline): SGHRS, YFSETQ. This CDR3 is 14 amino acids long. The CDR3 sequence is CASSGGQGGTEAFF.

The rearrangement joins TRBV7-9 to TRBJ2-7; the TCRdb D gene call, TRBD1, has no DNA to confirm it. This CDR3 spans 16 amino acids. Germline V gene data show CDR1 as SEHNR and CDR2 as FQNEAQ (reference sequence). This chain's CDR3 is CASSWGHRGRLDEQYF.